The next 8 T cell receptor beta chains were all read from a single sample in a study of T-cell reconstitution after alpha-beta-depleted transplantation in children. TCRbeta library construction was performed incorporating unique molecular identifiers. MiXCR was run by TCRdb on the PCR reads, yielding one entry per CDR3 protein. The sample includes under 850,000 distinct CDR3 sequences, less than 15% of them seen just once. The source material was PBMCs, sampled before TCRalphabeta/CD19-depleted stem cell transplant. These receptors were collected from a girl aged 2-9 years with congenital amegakaryocytic thrombocytopenia, due to receive a stem cell transplant.

This clonotype was recorded many times. The chain employs TRBV20-1 and TRBJ2-5; no clear D. Trimming took off 6 bases at V and 2 bases at J, with 10 bases between the two ends. Germline CDR1 DFQATT, CDR2 SNEGSKA (reference sequence). The CDR3 consists of 12 residues. The CDR3 DNA reads TGCAGTGCAAAACCCGGGCAAGAGACCCAGTACTTC. It yields the protein CSAKPGQETQYF.

Many counts were recorded for this clonotype. The chain uses TRBV30 and TRBJ2-4; D is uncertain. V lost 5 bases, J lost 8 bases, and 10 bases lay in between. This CDR3 spans 11 amino acids. Germline V CDR1 and CDR2: GTSNPN, SVGIG (reference sequence). The DNA for the CDR3 is TGTGCCTGGGGCGCGCAGTACATTCAGTACTTC. This encodes CAWGAQYIQYF.

At least ten counts were recorded for this clonotype. This sequence joins TRBV5-1 and TRBJ2-1; D gene uncertain. There are 11 residues in the CDR3. Trimming stripped 1 base from V and 13 bases from J, with 9 bases between. Germline values: CDR1 SGHRS, CDR2 YFSETQ. CDR3 amino acids: CASSLNDKQFF. The CDR3 nucleotides read TGCGCCAGCAGCTTGAACGATAAACAGTTCTTC.

Note on this clonotype: A much bigger clone sits one base away, suggesting this may be a read error. This chain joins TRBV20-1 and TRBJ2-1; TRBD2 agrees at 8 bases. Germline CDR1 reads DFQATT; CDR2 reads SNEGSKA (reference sequence). Trimming at V came to 8 bases and at J to 7 bases, leaving 22 bases not matched to a gene. The CDR3 runs to 17 residues. CDR3: CSSIKTQIAGNPNEQFF. The DNA of the CDR3 is TGCAGTTCCATAAAAACACAAATAGCGGGAAACCCGAATGAGCAGTTCTTC.

This clonotype was observed a few times. The CDR3 sequence: CAGCATNEKLFF. The CDR3 coding sequence is TGTGCAGGTTGCGCAACTAATGAAAAACTGTTTTTT. V gene TRBV12-3 or TRBV12-4 combines with J gene TRBJ1-4; no reliable D call. The CDR3 runs 12 residues.

The chain has TRBV20-1 and TRBJ2-1; 8 bases are a match to TRBD2. The CDR3 has 19 residues. Germline CDR1 DFQATT, CDR2 SNEGSKA (reference sequence). After removal of 3 bases from V and 0 bases from J, the junction contained 16 bases not matched to a gene. The CDR3 loop is CSARDPGSGLGSSYNEQFF. CDR3 nucleotides: TGCAGTGCTAGGGACCCCGGGTCGGGACTAGGGAGCTCCTACAATGAGCAGTTCTTC.

This clonotype has more than one count but fewer than ten. The genes are TRBV27 and TRBJ2-3, with D unclear. The ends were cut back, 9 bases at V and 4 bases at J, with 8 bases in the middle. This CDR3 has 11 amino acids. Germline CDR1 MNHEY, CDR2 SMNVEV (reference sequence). Here the CDR3 reads CARAVPDTQYF. In DNA form, the CDR3 reads TGTGCCAGGGCCGTTCCAGATACGCAGTATTTT.

V gene TRBV6-4 combines with J gene TRBJ1-2, with 9 bases lining up with TRBD1. The germline gives CDR1 MRHNA, CDR2 SNTAGT. The CDR3 contains 13 residues. With V trimmed by 4 bases and J by 7 bases, 4 bases remained unmatched. The CDR3 is CASSGGTGSGYTF. Here the CDR3 DNA reads TGTGCCAGCAGTGGCGGGACAGGGAGTGGCTACACCTTC.